The 7 T cell receptor beta chains below come from one sample, sequenced in a study of OX40 agonist ivuxolimab in advanced cancers. Generated by immunoSEQ multiplex PCR, the TCRdb table keeps only in-frame clones and is missing some. In the table there are roughly 46,000 clones, roughly 84% of which are singletons. The material was CD4+ or CD8+ T cells sorted from blood, obtained in a trial of the OX40 agonist ivuxolimab. The origin of the receptors is an adult with an advanced solid tumor such as melanoma, head and neck, liver or kidney cancer.

CDR3 DNA: TGTGCCACCAGCAGAGGAGGACAGGGAGACTTTGAAGCTTTCTTT. As protein: CATSRGGQGDFEAFF. The rearrangement links TRBV15 to TRBJ1-1; 8 bases match TRBD1. CDR1 is LNHNV, CDR2 YYDKDF, per germline (reference sequence). The CDR3 is made up of 15 amino acids. Unmatched junction bases numbered 8, after V lost 1 base and J lost 7 bases.

DNA of the CDR3: TGTGCCAGCGGCTCGAACCCCACCGGGGAGCTGTTTTTT. Translation: CASGSNPTGELFF. The V gene is TRBV2, the J gene TRBJ2-2; D uncertain. Deletions cut 8 bases from V and 4 bases from J, with 11 bases between. CDR1 SNHLY and CDR2 FYNNEI come from the germline V gene. This CDR3 region has 13 residues.

The chain has TRBV11-2 and TRBJ2-5, with D tentatively TRBD2 (6 bases). The last part of the DNA fits TRBJ2-7 better; the J call may be wrong. The CDR3 contains 15 residues. Per germline, CDR1 SGHAT and CDR2 FQNNGV. CDR3 protein: CASSLAAGSSYEQYF. The DNA for the CDR3 is TGTGCCAGCAGCTTAGCAGCCGGGAGTTCCTACGAGCAGTACTTC.

The chain employs TRBV9 and TRBJ2-7, with a possible D match to TRBD1 (5 bases). The germline V gene encodes CDR1 SGDLS and CDR2 YYNGEE. This CDR3 region has 13 residues. V was cut by 2 bases and J by 3 bases, with 9 bases left in between. CDR3 in DNA: TGTGCCAGCAGCGTTCGTCAGGGCTACGAGCAGTACTTC. Translating gives CASSVRQGYEQYF.

The chain is built from TRBV27 and TRBJ1-1; 8 nucleotides line up with TRBD1. CDR3 length: 15 residues. Germline assignment: CDR1 MNHEY and CDR2 SMNVEV (reference sequence). Trimming took 7 bases from V and 4 from J; bases not matched to a gene: 11. CDR3 nucleotide sequence: TGTGCCAGCACCGCCAGGGGGCGAGGGAGCACTGAAGCTTTCTTT. Translating it yields CASTARGRGSTEAFF.

The V call is TRBV6-5, the J call TRBJ1-3; D is uncertain. V lost 6 bases, J lost 3 bases, and 12 bases lay in between. The CDR3 extends over 14 amino acids. Germline loops: CDR1 MNHEY, CDR2 SVGAGI. The CDR3 is CASSRTAFGNTIYF. The CDR3 nucleotides are TGTGCCAGCAGCCGGACCGCCTTTGGAAACACCATATATTTT.

The genes are TRBV4-1 and TRBJ1-2; 7 bases match TRBD1. CDR3 size: 13 residues. Germline loops: CDR1 MGHRA, CDR2 YSYEKL. The V and J ends lost 2 bases and 7 bases, in that order; junction bases with no gene match: 4. This chain's CDR3 is CASSQHWTGGYTF. The CDR3 bases are TGCGCCAGCAGCCAACACTGGACAGGTGGCTACACCTTC.